This T cell receptor beta chain was identified in a study of long-term antiretroviral therapy in people with HIV. Study-level findings and limits: At every time point, clones expanded before ART dominated the repertoire. Among HIV repertoires, CDR3 length ranges were narrower than those of controls.

Before DNA extraction, roughly 0.95-10 million cryopreserved PBMC were held in the samples. Investigators performed immunoSEQ version v3.0 at survey level. About 40,000-55,000 T-cell genomes per sample were the sequencing target. The assay was immunoSEQ multiplex PCR, and TCRdb's table has in-frame clones only and misses some. The table lists 15,000 to 20,000 clones, 76% of them singletons. This clone is a singleton in its sample. Its antigen is not known. Trimming took 2 bases from V and 5 from J, leaving 15 bases between them. Germline V gene data show CDR1 as MNHEY and CDR2 as SVGAGI. This CDR3 has 16 amino acids.

This chain links TRBV6-5 with TRBJ2-2; possible D gene TRBD2, 6 bases. This specimen consisted of unsorted PBMCs, obtained 0.5 years before starting antiretroviral therapy. This receptor was obtained from a woman aged 50 to 60 with HIV. In nucleotides, the CDR3 is TGTGCCAGCAGTTACGGTAGCGGACGGGTGACCGGGGAGCTGTTTTTT. Translating gives CASSYGSGRVTGELFF.